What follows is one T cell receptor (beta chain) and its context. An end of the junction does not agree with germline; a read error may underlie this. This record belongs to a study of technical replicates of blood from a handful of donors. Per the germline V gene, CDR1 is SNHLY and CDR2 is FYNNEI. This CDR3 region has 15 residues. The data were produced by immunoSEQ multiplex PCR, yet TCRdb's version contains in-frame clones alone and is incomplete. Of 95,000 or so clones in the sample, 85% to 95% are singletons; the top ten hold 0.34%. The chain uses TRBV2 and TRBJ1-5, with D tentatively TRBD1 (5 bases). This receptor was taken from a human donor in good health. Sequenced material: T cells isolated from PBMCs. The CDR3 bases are TGTGCCAGCAGCGAAGACAGAGGGTTCAATCAGCCCCAGCATTTT. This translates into CASSEDRGFNQPQHF.